This record concerns one TCR beta chain sequence. Antigen: not known. These data originate in a study of T-cell memory formation after mild COVID-19. TCR alpha and TCR beta cDNA libraries carrying sample barcodes and UMIs were produced by 5'RACE using constant-segment primers. TCRdb re-analysed the 5' RACE reads in MiXCR, keeping a single row per CDR3 protein. Among about 110,000 distinct CDR3 sequences listed, 15% to 20% were seen once. Study conclusions and caveats: Prior to infection, memory already included some responding clones, suggesting cross-reactive memory joined. Among contracting clones, CD4+ were mainly CM/EM and CD8+ enriched in EMRA.

Per the germline V gene, CDR1 is MDHEN and CDR2 is SYDVKM. The CDR3 runs 12 residues. Trimming stripped 6 bases from V and 6 bases from J, with 9 bases between. The sequenced material came from PBMCs or a T cell subset sorted from them (not recorded which). This receptor was identified in a man between 18 and 29 years old who had mild COVID-19 (a few samples of this study predate the infection). Cell type and time point are not known. The genes are TRBV28 and TRBJ2-1, with a possible D match to TRBD1 (5 bases). The CDR3 DNA reads TGTGCCAGCAGCCGACAGTCCAATGAGCAGTTCTTC. It codes for CASSRQSNEQFF.